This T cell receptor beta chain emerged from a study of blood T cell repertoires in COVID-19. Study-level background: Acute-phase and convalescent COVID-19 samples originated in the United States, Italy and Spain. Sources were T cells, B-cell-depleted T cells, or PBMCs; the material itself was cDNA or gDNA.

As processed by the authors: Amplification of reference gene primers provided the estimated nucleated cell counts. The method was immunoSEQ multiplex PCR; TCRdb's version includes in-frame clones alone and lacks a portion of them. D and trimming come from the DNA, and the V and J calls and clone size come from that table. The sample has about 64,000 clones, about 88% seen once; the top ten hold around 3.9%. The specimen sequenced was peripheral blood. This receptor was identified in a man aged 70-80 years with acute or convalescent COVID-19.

The CDR3, as DNA: TGTGCCAGCAGCTTAAATAGACAGGGGACGTCTAGCGGCTACACCTTC. Its protein product is CASSLNRQGTSSGYTF. The chain has TRBV7-2 and TRBJ1-2; 8 bases align to TRBD1. V was clipped by 2 bases and J by 8 bases; unmatched bases: 13. The germline V gene has CDR1 SGHTA and CDR2 FQGNSA. There are 16 residues in the CDR3.